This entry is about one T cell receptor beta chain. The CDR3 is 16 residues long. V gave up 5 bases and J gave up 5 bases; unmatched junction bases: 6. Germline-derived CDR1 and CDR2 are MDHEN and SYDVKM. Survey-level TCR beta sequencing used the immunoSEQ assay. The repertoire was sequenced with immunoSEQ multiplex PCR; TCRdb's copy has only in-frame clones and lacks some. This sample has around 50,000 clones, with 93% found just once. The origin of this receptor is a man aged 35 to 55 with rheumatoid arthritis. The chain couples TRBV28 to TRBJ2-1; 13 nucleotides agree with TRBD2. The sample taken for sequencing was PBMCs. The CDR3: CASSLRTSGSDNEQFF. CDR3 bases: TGTGCCAGCAGTCTCCGGACTAGCGGGAGTGACAATGAGCAGTTCTTC.